These T cell receptor beta chains were read from a single sample in a study of blood T cells in healthy people across ages. TCRdb fed the 5' RACE reads into MiXCR, producing one record per CDR3 protein. Here the sample spans 800,000 or so distinct CDR3 sequences, 25% being singletons. The same specimen was also included in a second study, on T cells of mothers and their children.

The specimen was blood. These TCRs come from a boy between 10 and 17 years old in good health. Both conserved end residues are part of each CDR3. D genes are given only for firm matches. Clone sizes are given selectively: once, few, many, or a class where the clone is expanded.

D	V	size	J	CDR3	DNA
TRBD1	TRBV5-1	many	TRBJ2-5	CASSSGQGAGETQYF	TGCGCCAGCAGCTCCGGACAGGGGGCGGGAGAGACCCAGTACTTC
NA	TRBV29-1	few	TRBJ2-1	CSVWGGGPYGSYNEQFF	TGCAGCGTTTGGGGCGGGGGCCCGTATGGCTCCTACAATGAGCAGTTCTTC
TRBD2	TRBV4-1	once	TRBJ2-1	CASNPLGAGTNNEQFF	TGCGCCAGCAACCCCCTTGGAGCGGGGACGAATAATGAGCAGTTCTTC
TRBD1	TRBV29-1	NA	TRBJ1-1	CSGRQGRYTEAFF	TGCAGCGGAAGACAGGGACGGTACACTGAAGCTTTCTTT
NA	TRBV28	NA	TRBJ2-1	CASRLSFSAYNEQFF	TGTGCCAGCAGACTCTCCTTTAGTGCCTACAATGAGCAGTTCTTC
TRBD2	TRBV28	once	TRBJ2-4	CASSFPAGGKNIQYF	TGTGCCAGCAGTTTCCCAGCGGGGGGGAAAAACATTCAGTACTTC
TRBD1	TRBV27	NA	TRBJ1-1	CASSTGTGPVGASF	TGTGCCAGCAGCACCGGGACAGGGCCGGTAGGAGCTTCCTTT
NA	TRBV7-9	many	TRBJ1-4	CASSPGPSEKLFF	TGTGCCAGCAGCCCGGGGCCGAGTGAAAAACTGTTTTTT
TRBD1	TRBV5-1	NA	TRBJ1-6	CASSLPSGGDSPLHF	TGCGCCAGCAGCTTGCCATCAGGGGGAGATTCACCCCTCCACTTT
NA	TRBV3-1	NA	TRBJ2-6	CASTPGANVLTF	TGTGCCAGTACACCTGGGGCCAACGTCCTGACTTTC
NA	TRBV6-6	few	TRBJ2-1	CASSYDGSEYNEQFF	TGTGCCAGCAGTTACGACGGGAGTGAGTACAATGAGCAGTTCTTC
TRBD2	TRBV6-2/TRBV6-3	NA	TRBJ2-3	CASSYSTGGDTQYF	TGTGCCAGCAGTTACTCAACGGGAGGGGATACGCAGTATTTT
NA	TRBV10-3	few	TRBJ2-3	CAIRGDIPLDTQYF	TGTGCCATCCGCGGGGACATTCCGTTGGATACGCAGTATTTT
TRBD2	TRBV3-1	NA	TRBJ2-5	CASSQAIAGAPETQYF	TGTGCCAGCAGCCAAGCAATAGCGGGAGCACCGGAGACCCAGTACTTC
NA	TRBV19	few	TRBJ2-6	CASSLLAGSGANVLTF	TGTGCCAGTAGTCTACTCGCGGGATCTGGGGCCAACGTCCTGACTTTC
NA	TRBV12-3/TRBV12-4	many	TRBJ2-5	CASSSPSGLQETQYF	TGTGCCAGCAGTTCACCCTCGGGACTTCAAGAGACCCAGTACTTC
NA	TRBV20-1	few	TRBJ1-6	CSASTPDSFYNSPLHF	TGCAGTGCCTCGACCCCAGACAGCTTTTATAATTCACCCCTCCACTTT
NA	TRBV4-3	NA	TRBJ2-7	CASSQHTDSYEQYF	TGCGCCAGCAGCCAACATACGGACAGCTACGAGCAGTACTTC
NA	TRBV25-1	NA	TRBJ1-2	CASRTGPNGYTF	TGTGCCAGCAGGACGGGGCCAAACGGCTACACCTTC
NA	TRBV28	few	TRBJ2-7	CASSSFPSTGRNTYEQYF	TGTGCCAGCAGTTCATTCCCCTCGACAGGTCGAAACACCTACGAGCAGTACTTC
TRBD2	TRBV6-2/TRBV6-3	NA	TRBJ2-1	CASSYTSGGATYNEQFF	TGTGCCAGCAGTTACACTAGCGGGGGGGCAACCTACAATGAGCAGTTCTTC
TRBD2	TRBV29-1	once	TRBJ2-3	CSVVAGASTDTQYF	TGCAGCGTTGTAGCGGGGGCTAGCACAGATACGCAGTATTTT
NA	TRBV20-1	NA	TRBJ2-4	CSADRDGNIQYF	TGCAGTGCTGACCGGGACGGAAACATTCAGTACTTC
NA	TRBV7-9	NA	TRBJ1-4	CACSLEEKLFF	TGTGCCTGCAGCTTAGAAGAAAAACTGTTTTTT
NA	TRBV20-1	few	TRBJ1-3	CSARAGGGNTIYF	TGCAGTGCTAGAGCGGGGGGTGGAAACACCATATATTTT
TRBD2	TRBV6-5	few	TRBJ2-1	CASSYSPLETSEYNEQFF	TGTGCCAGCAGTTACTCGCCGCTTGAGACTAGCGAGTACAATGAGCAGTTCTTC
NA	TRBV18	few	TRBJ1-6	CASSQGVPRSNSPLHF	TGTGCCAGCTCACAGGGGGTCCCCCGCTCGAATTCACCCCTCCACTTT
TRBD2	TRBV28	few	TRBJ2-5	CASSLAGGPVETQYF	TGTGCCAGCAGTTTAGCGGGAGGGCCGGTGGAGACCCAGTACTTC
TRBD1	TRBV5-1	NA	TRBJ1-2	CASSLGGQVDGYTF	TGCGCCAGCAGCTTGGGGGGACAGGTGGATGGCTACACCTTC
TRBD1	TRBV29-1	NA	TRBJ2-5	CSVPSRDRGETQYF	TGCAGCGTCCCATCCCGGGACAGGGGAGAGACCCAGTACTTC